The present entry profiles one T cell receptor (beta chain) with its context. Antigen: not known. The RNA input was 0.5 to 1 ug, and it was reverse transcribed with random hexamers. Amplification of TCR beta CDR3 spanned 54 Vbeta and 13 Jbeta via immunoSEQ multiplex PCR. TCRdb used MiXCR to reprocess the immunoSEQ multiplex PCR reads, holding one entry per CDR3 protein. The sample includes around 200,000 distinct CDR3 sequences, 90% to 95% of them seen just once. These data are taken from a study of CD8 T cells in Susac syndrome. Overall study results and limits: Regarding the TCR sequencing and HLA analysis, the study admitted that a relatively small number of individuals were involved.

The study sequenced TCR beta in blood CD8+ and CD4+ T cells. CDR1 SSHAT and CDR2 FNYEAQ come from the germline V gene (reference sequence). V dropped 6 bases and J dropped 3 bases, with 9 bases sitting between them. CDR3 length: 13 amino acids. Sequenced material: CD4+ T cells from PBMCs. The chain joins TRBV7-7 to TRBJ2-1, with no clear D. The TCR originated in a human donor with Susac syndrome. The CDR3 spells CASSQGFYNEQFF. For the CDR3, the DNA is TGTGCCAGCAGTCAAGGGTTCTACAATGAGCAGTTCTTC.